Listed below are T cell receptor beta chains from one sample, sequenced in a study of cytomegalovirus exposure and HLA in healthy donors. Sequenced by immunoSEQ multiplex PCR; TCRdb stores in-frame clones only, minus some. The sample has more than 95,000 clones, 60% to 85% seen once; the top ten hold about 5%. The sequenced sample consisted of PBMCs. Receptors originate from a man aged 50-59 years in good health and CMV-seropositive. The CDR3 runs from the conserved cysteine through the conserved F or W. A D gene is named only where the DNA matches it firmly. Where a row states a size, it is once, few, many or the class of an expanded clone; other rows omit it.

TGTGCCTGGAGCCTCAGGGGGCTAGGGAACACTGAAGCTTTCTTT,CAWSLRGLGNTEAFF,TRBJ1-1,TRBV30,-,15,TRBD1
TGCGCCAGCAGCCAAGACGAGGGACAGGGCCGGGCGCTGTTTTTT,CASSQDEGQGRALFF,TRBJ2-2,TRBV4-1,-,15,TRBD1
TGTGCCAGCAGCTTAGTCGGGACAGGGGTTTTGCAGCCCCAGCATTTT,CASSLVGTGVLQPQHF,TRBJ1-5,TRBV7-2,-,16,TRBD1
TGTGCCAGCAGCTTATCTCCCCAGGGCAGTGAGCAGTTCTTC,CASSLSPQGSEQFF,TRBJ2-1,TRBV7-9,-,14,-
TGTGCCTGGAGTTTCTCCTTAGCGGGCGAGCAGTACTTC,CAWSFSLAGEQYF,TRBJ2-7,TRBV30,few,13,TRBD2
TGTGCCAGCAGCAACAACGGAGACTACACCTTC,CASSNNGDYTF,TRBJ1-2,TRBV21-1,-,11,-
TGCGCCAGCAGCTCACCAAATCACAGGGGGGACACCGGGGAGCTGTTTTTT,CASSSPNHRGDTGELFF,TRBJ2-2,TRBV5-1,-,17,TRBD1
TGTGCCACCACTGTGACAGGGTATCTCTACAATGAGCAGTTCTTC,CATTVTGYLYNEQFF,TRBJ2-1,TRBV27,-,15,TRBD1
TGCGCCAGCAGCCTAGACAGGTCAGATCAGCCCCAGCATTTT,CASSLDRSDQPQHF,TRBJ1-5,TRBV5-1,-,14,-
TGCAGCGTTGATGGGCGGGGGGCAGATACGCAGTATTTT,CSVDGRGADTQYF,TRBJ2-3,TRBV29-1,-,13,TRBD2
TGCGCCAGCAGCCAGCTATCACAGGCTTCAGGAGCTTTCTTT,CASSQLSQASGAFF,TRBJ1-1,TRBV4-3,-,14,-
TGTGCCAGCAGTTTATCAGGGGGTCGCACTGAAGCTTTCTTT,CASSLSGGRTEAFF,TRBJ1-1,TRBV28,-,14,TRBD1
TGTGCCAGCAGCCCAATGACAGGGTTTCTGCATGGCTACACCTTC,CASSPMTGFLHGYTF,TRBJ1-2,TRBV7-2,few,15,TRBD1
TGCAGCGTTGGACAGGGCCCTGGCTACACCTTC,CSVGQGPGYTF,TRBJ1-2,TRBV29-1,few,11,TRBD1
TGTGCCAGCAGCTTGGGAGGGGGACTAGCCTACGAGCAGTACTTC,CASSLGGGLAYEQYF,TRBJ2-7,TRBV7-2,few,15,TRBD2
TGTGCCAGCAGCTTAGACACTGGGGGGTACGAGCAGTACTTC,CASSLDTGGYEQYF,TRBJ2-7,TRBV7-6,few,14,-
TGTGCCAGCAGTTTTATGAGTCCTGGAAACACCATATATTTT,CASSFMSPGNTIYF,TRBJ1-3,TRBV27,once,14,-
TGCGCCAGCAGCCAAGTTGAGGGGGCCGCGGCCTACTATGGCTACACCTTC,CASSQVEGAAAYYGYTF,TRBJ1-2,TRBV4-1,-,17,TRBD1
TGTGCCAGCAGCTTGAGGACACCTCTCTCTGGGGCCAACGTCCTGACTTTC,CASSLRTPLSGANVLTF,TRBJ2-6,TRBV5-6,-,17,-
TGTGCCAGCAGCAACTTCCCTTCGGGGGAGGTTGAGCAGTTCTTC,CASSNFPSGEVEQFF,TRBJ2-1,TRBV21-1,-,15,-
TGTGCCAGCGGGGGGGGCGCAGAATACGATGAAGCTTTCTTT,CASGGGAEYDEAFF,TRBJ1-1,TRBV13,few,14,-
TGTGCCAGCAGGGCGGGGGGGCCCACAGATACGCAGTATTTT,CASRAGGPTDTQYF,TRBJ2-3,TRBV6-1,-,14,TRBD2